This entry lists 22 T cell receptor beta chains sequenced from one sample in a study of early T cells in non-severe SARS-CoV-2 infection. TCRdb independently ran MiXCR on the 5' RACE reads; one entry per CDR3 protein. This sample yields about 24,000 distinct CDR3 sequences, of which more than 4% are seen a single time; around a sixth belongs to the top ten. Sequenced: whole blood. Receptors originate from an adult who was a healthcare worker with PCR-confirmed SARS-CoV-2 infection or an uninfected control (not recorded which).

This clonotype occurred many times. The chain links TRBV6-2 or TRBV6-3 to TRBJ2-1; D may be TRBD2 (5 bases). The germline gives CDR1 MNHEY, CDR2 SVGEGT. V shed 5 bases and J shed 3 bases, with 11 bases lying between them. This CDR3 contains 14 residues. The CDR3 protein is CASSPGIYYNEQFF. CDR3 nucleotides: TGTGCCAGCAGTCCCGGGATATACTACAATGAGCAGTTCTTC.

This clonotype was found many times. This chain links TRBV12-3 or TRBV12-4 with TRBJ2-7; D gene unclear. V gave up 2 bases and J gave up 5 bases, with 7 bases separating them. The CDR3 is 12 residues long. CDR3 in amino acids: CASSLIRDEQYF. The CDR3 bases are TGTGCCAGCAGTTTAATCCGTGACGAGCAGTACTTC.

This clonotype appeared many times. The rearrangement joins TRBV27 to TRBJ1-4, with a possible D match to TRBD1 (6 bases). Deletions cut 3 bases from V and 2 bases from J, with 7 bases between. Germline V CDR1 and CDR2: MNHEY, SMNVEV (reference sequence). The CDR3 totals 14 residues. CDR3 sequence: CASSFRGTNEKLFF. As DNA, the CDR3 is TGTGCCAGCAGTTTCAGGGGTACTAATGAAAAACTGTTTTTT.

The sample holds many counts of this clonotype. The J gene is TRBJ1-2, the V gene TRBV18; the match to TRBD1 covers 10 bases. Germline lookup yields CDR1 KGHSH and CDR2 LQKENI. The CDR3 spans 15 residues. J lost 3 bases, V lost 6 bases, and 7 bases had no gene match. The CDR3, as DNA: TGTGCCAGCTCCCAGGGACAGGGGAGGCACTATGGCTACACCTTC. This sequence encodes CASSQGQGRHYGYTF.

V is TRBV20-1 and J is TRBJ2-7; TRBD1 or TRBD2 may be the D gene (7 bases each). V was pared by 5 bases and J by 2 bases, with 13 bases between. CDR3 length equals 13 residues. CDR1 and CDR2 from the germline V gene are DFQATT and SNEGSKA (reference sequence). CDR3 residues: CSAERDSPYEQYF. The CDR3 DNA is TGCAGTGCTGAGCGGGACAGTCCCTACGAGCAGTACTTC.

Many counts were recorded for this clonotype. The chain has TRBV28 and TRBJ1-4; possible D gene TRBD1, 5 bases. V was pared by 4 bases and J by 5 bases, with 17 bases between. Germline V gene lookup returns CDR1 MDHEN and CDR2 SYDVKM. The CDR3 sequence is 16 residues long. CDR3 sequence: CASSSPGTGINEKLFF. CDR3 coding DNA: TGTGCCAGCAGTTCCCCCGGGACGGGGATCAATGAAAAACTGTTTTTT.

This clonotype was picked up many times. This sequence joins TRBV7-2 and TRBJ2-7; no firm D call. CDR3 length: 15 amino acids. CDR1 and CDR2 (germline): SGHTA, FQGNSA. The V and J ends lost 1 base and 1 base respectively, with 11 bases between them. CDR3 in amino acids: CASSLVPGPSYEQYF. DNA for the CDR3: TGTGCCAGCAGCTTAGTCCCAGGCCCGTCCTACGAGCAGTACTTC.

This clonotype was counted ten times or more. This chain uses TRBV10-3 with TRBJ2-5; 8 nucleotides line up with TRBD1. CDR1 is ENHRY, CDR2 SYGVKD, per germline. Germline trimming cut 3 bases from V and 4 bases from J; bases unmatched to any gene: 4. The CDR3 runs to 14 residues. CDR3 in amino acids: CAISDSGQGETQYF. The CDR3, as DNA: TGTGCCATCAGTGACTCAGGACAGGGAGAGACCCAGTACTTC.

Only a few counts were recorded for this clonotype. V and J are TRBV7-2 and TRBJ1-1; D is unclear. Trimming removed 2 bases at V and 1 base at J, with 5 bases between. In germline, CDR1 is SGHTA, CDR2 FQGNSA. The CDR3 has 13 residues. The CDR3 region is CASSLTQNTEAFF. CDR3 in DNA: TGTGCCAGCAGCTTAACCCAGAACACTGAAGCTTTCTTT.

V and J are TRBV29-1 and TRBJ1-1; a weak D match, TRBD1 (6 bases). Germline values: CDR1 SQVTM, CDR2 ANQGSEA. Trimming took 8 bases from V and 5 from J, leaving 21 bases between them. This CDR3 region has 14 residues. CDR3 protein: CSQRNRDSKTEAFF. For the CDR3, the DNA is TGCAGCCAGAGGAACAGGGATAGTAAGACTGAAGCTTTCTTT.

This clonotype has a single count. A much larger clone is a single base away; this may be a read error. The rearrangement joins TRBV6-6 to TRBJ2-3; 7 bases are a match to TRBD2. In germline, CDR1 is MNHNY, CDR2 SVGAGI (reference sequence). This CDR3 contains 13 residues. CDR3 amino acids: CASSYLQRDMQYF. The CDR3 bases are TGTGCCAGCAGTTACTTACAGCGGGATATGCAGTATTTT.

This clonotype was counted many times. The chain employs TRBV11-2 and TRBJ2-1; TRBD2 aligns across 8 bases. This CDR3 comprises 21 residues. Germline V lookup: CDR1 SGHAT, CDR2 FQNNGV. V gave up 3 bases and J gave up 6 bases; unmatched junction bases: 25. Written as DNA, the CDR3 is TGTGCCAGCAGCTTCCGATCGGGAGGGCAGAGCATAAGTTTGCCGACCAATGAGCAGTTCTTC. Residues: CASSFRSGGQSISLPTNEQFF.

The chain employs TRBV7-9 and TRBJ2-1; D may be TRBD1 or TRBD2 (5 bases each). The CDR3 sequence is 14 residues long. V shed 1 base and J shed 8 bases, with 12 bases lying between them. Looked up from germline, CDR1 is SEHNR and CDR2 is FQNEAQ (reference sequence). The CDR3 nucleotides read TGTGCCAGCAGCTTAGGGCTCGGGGCGGATGAGCAGTTCTTC. Translated, it gives CASSLGLGADEQFF.

This clonotype was observed many times. The rearrangement links TRBV2 to TRBJ2-1, with D perhaps matching TRBD1 or TRBD2 (5 bases each). CDR1 and CDR2 (germline): SNHLY, FYNNEI. V was clipped by 8 bases and J by 8 bases, with 16 bases between them. CDR3 size: 13 residues. The CDR3 is CASLVQLGDEQFF. In DNA, the CDR3 is TGTGCCAGCTTAGTCCAGCTGGGGGATGAGCAGTTCTTC.

In its sample, this clonotype was seen a few times. The rearrangement joins TRBV7-8 to TRBJ1-1; the D is unclear. Trimming cost V 5 bases and J 11 bases, with 21 bases left between them. Germline V gene lookup returns CDR1 SGHVS and CDR2 FQNEAQ. The length of the CDR3 is 14 residues. The CDR3 spells CASSQTADGWEAFF. For the CDR3, the DNA is TGTGCCAGCAGCCAGACTGCGGACGGCTGGGAGGCTTTCTTT.

In this sample, this clonotype turned up a few times. The V gene is TRBV27, the J gene TRBJ1-4; TRBD1 matches 10 bases. The length of the CDR3 is 14 residues. The trim removed 8 bases at V and 5 bases at J, leaving 5 bases unmatched. Germline CDR1 MNHEY, CDR2 SMNVEV (reference sequence). The CDR3 loop reads CASGPGQGNEKLFF. For the CDR3, the DNA is TGTGCCAGCGGTCCGGGACAGGGGAATGAAAAACTGTTTTTT.

This clonotype came up many times. V gene TRBV27 combines with J gene TRBJ2-1; D unresolved. The CDR3 has 17 amino acids. V shed 6 bases and J shed 4 bases, with 22 bases lying between them. CDR1 is MNHEY, CDR2 SMNVEV, per germline (reference sequence). DNA of the CDR3: TGTGCCAGCAGCCCAAAATCGGAGCGTCTCCTATACAATGAGCAGTTCTTC. It is translated as CASSPKSERLLYNEQFF.

In this sample, this clonotype turned up many times. The chain combines TRBV20-1 with TRBJ1-1; perhaps TRBD1 as D (6 bases). The germline V gene encodes CDR1 DFQATT and CDR2 SNEGSKA (reference sequence). The CDR3 sequence is 15 residues long. Deletions cut 2 bases from V and 3 bases from J, with 16 bases between. This CDR3 is CSARTITGRDTEAFF. In DNA form, the CDR3 reads TGCAGTGCTAGAACAATAACAGGGAGGGACACTGAAGCTTTCTTT.

This clonotype was seen at least ten times. The genes are TRBV7-9 and TRBJ2-7; 9 positions match TRBD1. The CDR3 is 15 amino acids. Per germline, CDR1 SEHNR and CDR2 FQNEAQ (reference sequence). V shed 5 bases and J 2 bases; nucleotides not matched to a gene: 7. The CDR3 bases are TGTGCCAGCAGCCGGGGACAGGGAATTACCTACGAGCAGTACTTC. This gives the protein CASSRGQGITYEQYF.

This clonotype was counted ten times or more. The genes are TRBV29-1 and TRBJ2-7; TRBD2 agrees at 7 bases. Germline V gene lookup returns CDR1 SQVTM and CDR2 ANQGSEA. The CDR3 is 14 residues long. Germline trimming cut 2 bases from V and 7 bases from J; bases unmatched to any gene: 11. The CDR3 nucleotides are TGCAGCGTTGAACTAGCGGTGATAGGAGCTGAGCAGTACTTC. Translation gives CSVELAVIGAEQYF.

This clonotype occurred many times. CDR3 nucleotide sequence: TGTGCCAGCAGCTTAGAGCGGGGCACAGATACGCAGTATTTT. Translating gives CASSLERGTDTQYF. The chain is built from TRBV7-6 and TRBJ2-3, with D possibly matching TRBD2 (6 bases). The CDR3 contains 14 residues. Trimming shortened V by 1 base and J by 1 base, and 6 bases separated the two germline ends. The germline gives CDR1 SGHVS, CDR2 FNYEAQ.

This clonotype showed up many times. J is TRBJ2-7 and V is TRBV12-3 or TRBV12-4; D is ambiguous. The V end was cut by 1 base, the J end by 5 bases, with 9 bases between. There are 13 residues in the CDR3. The CDR3 sequence is CASSLGSRDEQYF. The CDR3 region has the DNA TGTGCCAGCAGTTTAGGTAGTAGGGACGAGCAGTACTTC.